The 23 T cell receptor beta chains in this list originate from one sample, sequenced in a study of blood T cell repertoires in COVID-19. Repertoires were generated with immunoSEQ multiplex PCR, while TCRdb's copy carries only in-frame clones and drops some. The sample lists fewer than 200,000 clones, about four fifths occurring once. Sequencing input: peripheral blood. These receptors came from a woman between 55 and 75 years old with COVID-19, enrolled during active disease.

The V and J genes are TRBV9 and TRBJ1-1, with a possible D match to TRBD1 (5 bases). The V end was cut by 3 bases, the J end by 4 bases, with 16 bases between. CDR1 and CDR2 from the germline V gene are SGDLS and YYNGEE. CDR3 length: 15 amino acids. This CDR3 is CASSGKSGLRTEAFF. The DNA for the CDR3 is TGTGCCAGCAGCGGGAAGTCAGGGTTGCGCACTGAAGCTTTCTTT.

Turning to this clone: The same CDR3 arises from other DNA sequences in this sample as well. V and J are TRBV9 and TRBJ1-6; 9 bases agree with TRBD1. The germline gives CDR1 SGDLS, CDR2 YYNGEE. V lost 0 bases to trimming and J lost 7 bases; unmatched junction nucleotides: 5. This CDR3 has 16 amino acids. The DNA for the CDR3 is TGTGCCAGCAGCGTAGAAGGAACAGGGGGCAATTCACCCCTCCACTTT. Its translation is CASSVEGTGGNSPLHF.

This clone was found once. The chain carries TRBV9 and TRBJ1-3, with 8 nucleotides matching TRBD1. The CDR3 is 18 residues long. V lost 3 bases, J lost 1 base, and 12 bases stayed unmatched. Germline assignment: CDR1 SGDLS and CDR2 YYNGEE. The CDR3 nucleotides are TGTGCCAGCAGCGCACTAACTCCGAGGACAGGGTCTGGAAACACCATATATTTT. It yields the protein CASSALTPRTGSGNTIYF.

The chain employs TRBV6-5 and TRBJ1-2; 9 positions agree with TRBD1. V dropped 7 bases and J dropped 8; count of bases not matched to a gene: 8. The germline gives CDR1 MNHEY, CDR2 SVGAGI. The CDR3 consists of 13 residues. In nucleotides, the CDR3 is TGTGCCAGCACCCCCGGGACAGGGCGGGGCTACACCTTC. Protein product: CASTPGTGRGYTF.

This sequence joins TRBV18 and TRBJ1-5, with no clear D. V lost 6 bases, J lost 4 bases, and 16 bases lay in between. The CDR3 spans 15 residues. Germline V gives CDR1 KGHSH, CDR2 LQKENI. CDR3 in DNA: TGTGCCAGCTCTCCGGCCTGGACTGATAATCAGCCCCAGCATTTT. It is translated as CASSPAWTDNQPQHF.

The V call is TRBV18, the J call TRBJ2-7; a weak D match, TRBD1 (5 bases). The CDR3 spans 14 residues. CDR1 and CDR2 (germline): KGHSH, LQKENI. V lost 2 bases, J lost 9 bases, and 17 bases lay in between. The DNA for the CDR3 is TGTGCCAGCTCACCAGGACAAGCCGGATTTAGGCAGTACGTC. Translated: CASSPGQAGFRQYV.

This CDR3 reads CASTPPAGRTDSNEKLFF. The CDR3, as DNA: TGTGCCAGCACCCCCCCTGCAGGACGGACAGATTCTAATGAAAAACTGTTTTTT. The gene calls are TRBV28 and TRBJ1-4, with D perhaps TRBD1 (6 bases). Germline loops: CDR1 MDHEN, CDR2 SYDVKM. Trimming removed 7 bases from V and 3 bases from J, with 24 bases in between. CDR3 length: 18 amino acids.

The rearrangement joins TRBV6-2 or TRBV6-3 to TRBJ2-1; 7 bases match TRBD1. Germline V gene lookup returns CDR1 MNHEY and CDR2 SVGEGT. The junction had 7 bases not matched to a gene; V was cut back by 2 bases and J by 6 bases. The CDR3 spans 15 residues. The DNA for the CDR3 is TGTGCCAGCAGTTACGGGACAGCTAAGGGCAATGAGCAGTTCTTC. Amino acids: CASSYGTAKGNEQFF.

V usage is TRBV28 and J usage is TRBJ1-1; 7 nucleotides agree with TRBD1. The V and J ends lost 1 base and 8 bases, in that order; junction bases with no gene match: 10. Germline assignment: CDR1 MDHEN and CDR2 SYDVKM. This CDR3 is 15 amino acids long. The chain's CDR3 is CASSLYRGLGGEAFF. The CDR3 coding sequence is TGTGCCAGCAGTTTATACAGGGGCCTGGGAGGAGAAGCTTTCTTT.

This clone showed up just a few times. The genes are TRBV7-9 and TRBJ2-3; 10 nucleotides align to TRBD1. The trim removed 0 bases at V and 1 base at J, leaving 7 bases unmatched. Germline lookup yields CDR1 SEHNR and CDR2 FQNEAQ (reference sequence). This CDR3 is built from 18 residues. This chain's CDR3 is CASSLANRGTGGTDTQYF. DNA for the CDR3: TGTGCCAGCAGCTTAGCCAACCGGGGGACAGGGGGCACAGATACGCAGTATTTT.

The V and J genes are TRBV27 and TRBJ1-6, with 8 bases identical to TRBD1. Germline loops: CDR1 MNHEY, CDR2 SMNVEV (reference sequence). The CDR3 runs 21 residues. Trimming removed 5 bases from V and 1 base from J; junction bases left unmatched: 19. The CDR3 protein is CASSPEWDGQGRMSYNSPLHF. CDR3 nucleotide sequence: TGTGCCAGCAGTCCTGAGTGGGATGGACAGGGAAGGATGTCCTATAATTCACCCCTCCACTTT.

The chain couples TRBV7-6 to TRBJ2-7, with D unresolved. V was pared by 5 bases and J by 5 bases, with 7 bases between. CDR1 is SGHVS, CDR2 FNYEAQ, per germline. The length of the CDR3 is 11 residues. CDR3 nucleotides: TGTGCCAGCAGCCAGTATAACGAGCAGTACTTC. As protein: CASSQYNEQYF.

The chain joins TRBV6-5 to TRBJ2-1, with TRBD2 matching 7 bases. CDR1 and CDR2 from the germline V gene are MNHEY and SVGAGI. This CDR3 comprises 13 residues. Trimming at V came to 10 bases and at J to 14 bases, leaving 17 bases not matched to a gene. Here the CDR3 reads CAISTGGGAGEFF. In nucleotides, the CDR3 is TGTGCCATTTCGACGGGCGGGGGAGCGGGCGAGTTCTTC.

The rearrangement links TRBV6-2 or TRBV6-3 to TRBJ2-1; D remains unclear. V dropped 2 bases and J dropped 9 bases, with 20 bases sitting between them. The CDR3 covers 16 residues. The germline V gene has CDR1 MNHEY and CDR2 SVGEGT. Written as DNA, the CDR3 is TGTGCCAGCAGTTACGGTTCGGCTAGTAGAATCGGTGAGCAGTTCTTC. It encodes CASSYGSASRIGEQFF.

The rearrangement links TRBV27 to TRBJ1-2, with 7 bases that match TRBD1. The CDR3 extends over 14 amino acids. Germline V gene sequence: CDR1 MNHEY, CDR2 SMNVEV (reference sequence). The J segment lost 7 bases and the V segment lost 6 bases, leaving 11 bases of the junction unmatched. The CDR3 here is CASSPRDRYRGYTF. The CDR3 DNA reads TGTGCCAGCAGCCCCCGGGACAGATATCGTGGCTACACCTTC.

The J gene is TRBJ1-1, the V gene TRBV19, with a possible D match to TRBD1 (6 bases). Germline V gene sequence: CDR1 LNHDA, CDR2 SQIVND (reference sequence). This CDR3 region has 15 residues. Trimming took 2 bases from V and 0 from J, leaving 10 bases between them. The CDR3: CASSIRWTVNTEAFF. The DNA for the CDR3 is TGTGCCAGTAGTATACGTTGGACAGTGAACACTGAAGCTTTCTTT.

The chain is built from TRBV6-5 and TRBJ2-2; the match to TRBD1 covers 7 bases. After removal of 7 bases from V and 4 bases from J, the junction contained 6 bases not matched to a gene. The CDR3 is 14 residues long. Germline-derived CDR1 and CDR2 are MNHEY and SVGAGI. The CDR3 loop is CASNQGVITGELFF. The CDR3 DNA sequence: TGTGCCAGCAATCAGGGGGTGATCACCGGGGAGCTGTTTTTT.

The DNA for the CDR3 is TGTGCCTGGAGTGTAACAGACCTGAACACTGAAGCTTTCTTT. Its protein product is CAWSVTDLNTEAFF. The rearrangement links TRBV30 to TRBJ1-1; D call uncertain. The CDR3 is 14 amino acids. V was trimmed by 0 bases and J by 0 bases, leaving 8 bases between them. CDR1 and CDR2 from the germline V gene are GTSNPN and SVGIG (reference sequence).

The V gene is TRBV28, the J gene TRBJ2-1; 7 positions agree with TRBD2. This CDR3 has 13 residues. Germline trimming cut 4 bases from V and 6 bases from J; bases unmatched to any gene: 3. Germline V lookup: CDR1 MDHEN, CDR2 SYDVKM. The CDR3 coding sequence is TGTGCCAGCAGTTGGACTAGTTCCAATGAGCAGTTCTTC. Encoded protein: CASSWTSSNEQFF.

The chain combines TRBV2 with TRBJ2-6; the match to TRBD1 covers 10 bases. Trimming cost V 5 bases and J 4 bases; bases outside gene matches: 8. CDR3 length equals 17 residues. Germline values: CDR1 SNHLY, CDR2 FYNNEI. The CDR3 reads CASSLTGTGAGANVLTF. The DNA for the CDR3 is TGTGCCAGCAGTCTTACTGGGACAGGGGCCGGGGCCAACGTCCTGACTTTC.

J is TRBJ2-1 and V is TRBV6-5, with 7 bases lining up with TRBD2. Germline trimming cut 6 bases from V and 0 bases from J; bases unmatched to any gene: 2. There are 14 residues in the CDR3. The germline gives CDR1 MNHEY, CDR2 SVGAGI. In DNA form, the CDR3 reads TGTGCCAGCAGCTCTAGCGGCTCCTACAATGAGCAGTTCTTC. Protein sequence: CASSSSGSYNEQFF.

The rearrangement joins TRBV28 to TRBJ2-2, with a tentative D call TRBD2 (6 bases). V lost 10 bases and J 1 base, leaving 13 bases between the germline ends. Germline V lookup: CDR1 MDHEN, CDR2 SYDVKM. The CDR3 totals 14 residues. The DNA of the CDR3 is TGTGCCAAGACCTTAGCGGAGAACACCGGGGAGCTGTTTTTT. As protein: CAKTLAENTGELFF.

The chain carries TRBV5-4 and TRBJ2-4, with TRBD1 identical over 7 bases. Germline CDR1 SGHNT, CDR2 YYREEE (reference sequence). V was clipped by 0 bases and J by 10 bases; unmatched bases: 7. The CDR3 runs to 14 residues. In DNA, the CDR3 is TGTGCCAGCAGCTTGGCCGGGACAGCAAGGATTCAGTACTTC. It encodes CASSLAGTARIQYF.